Listed below are T cell receptor beta chains from one sample, sequenced in a study of cytomegalovirus exposure and HLA in healthy donors. Sequenced by immunoSEQ multiplex PCR; TCRdb stores in-frame clones only, minus some. The table shows over 100,000 clones, with roughly 78% occurring only once. Input material: PBMCs. Source of these receptors: a woman in her thirties in good health and CMV-seropositive. Both conserved end residues are part of each CDR3. Each record gives: D gene, J gene, clone size, V gene, CDR3 DNA, CDR3 protein. The D gene is left open where the match is weak. Clone size, where shown, is once, few, many, or a class for clones that have expanded.

>TRBD1|TRBJ1-1|NA|TRBV28
TGTGCCAGCAGTTTCCCCCAACAGGGGCCGTCCATGAACACTGAAGCTTTCTTT
CASSFPQQGPSMNTEAFF
>TRBD2|TRBJ2-2|NA|TRBV13
TGTGCCAGCAGCAAAGCTAGCGGGGTCACCGGGGAGCTGTTTTTT
CASSKASGVTGELFF
>TRBD2|TRBJ2-1|few|TRBV5-1
TGCGCCAGCAGCTCACTAGCGGGGGGAAGTGAGCAGTTCTTC
CASSSLAGGSEQFF
>TRBD1|TRBJ2-6|NA|TRBV5-5
TGTGCCAGCAGCTTTGGGACAGGAAACTCTGGGGCCAACGTCCTGACTTTC
CASSFGTGNSGANVLTF
>NA|TRBJ2-1|NA|TRBV5-1
TGCGCCAGCAGCTCGGAAAGGAGCTCCTACAATGAGCAGTTCTTC
CASSSERSSYNEQFF
>NA|TRBJ2-6|few|TRBV7-9
TGTGCCAGCAGCTTCCGCTCTGGGGCCAACGTCCTGACTTTC
CASSFRSGANVLTF
>TRBD1|TRBJ2-5|NA|TRBV18
TGTGCCAGCTCACCAGGGACAGGGCCAGAGACCCAGTACTTC
CASSPGTGPETQYF
>NA|TRBJ2-7|NA|TRBV5-1
TGCGCCAGCAGTGACACGGCCGCTCGCGAGCAGTACTTC
CASSDTAAREQYF
>TRBD1|TRBJ2-3|NA|TRBV29-1
TGCAGCGTGGGGACAGGGGCGGCGGCAGATACGCAGTATTTT
CSVGTGAAADTQYF
>NA|TRBJ2-1|NA|TRBV7-2
TGTGCCAGCACCACTAAGACGGGGTCTTATAATGAGCAGTTCTTC
CASTTKTGSYNEQFF
>TRBD1|TRBJ2-7|NA|TRBV27
TGTGCCAGCAGTCGGGACAGGTTCTCCTACGAGCAGTACTTC
CASSRDRFSYEQYF
>TRBD1|TRBJ2-5|NA|TRBV30
TGTGCCTGGCTCCCACAGGGGCGGGAGACCCAGTACTTC
CAWLPQGRETQYF
>NA|TRBJ1-5|NA|TRBV18
TGTGCCAGCTCATTTTTCCCCCAACGGAATCAGCCCCAGCATTTT
CASSFFPQRNQPQHF
>TRBD1|TRBJ2-5|NA|TRBV5-1
TGCGCCAGCAGCCGGGGACAGACAACTCAAGAGACCCAGTACTTC
CASSRGQTTQETQYF
>TRBD1|TRBJ2-2|NA|TRBV27
TGTGCCAGCAGTTTAAGGACAGGGGCCCTACCGAACACCGGGGAGCTGTTTTTT
CASSLRTGALPNTGELFF
>NA|TRBJ1-2|NA|TRBV28
TGTGCCAGCAGTACCAGGGGTAGGGTATATGGCTACACCTTC
CASSTRGRVYGYTF
>NA|TRBJ2-2|NA|TRBV7-9
TGTTCCAGCAGCTCATACAGGGACGGCACCGGGGAGCTGTTTTTT
CSSSSYRDGTGELFF
>TRBD2|TRBJ2-7|few|TRBV7-9
TGTGCCAGCAGCCTTATCGGCCGGGGGGAAAATGGCGAGCAGTACTTC
CASSLIGRGENGEQYF
>NA|TRBJ1-5|NA|TRBV7-6
TGTGCCAGCAGCCAGGTTCCAAGGCCCCAGCATTTT
CASSQVPRPQHF
>NA|TRBJ2-5|NA|TRBV11-2
TGTGCCAGCAGCTTATTGAGGGGGAAGCAAGAGACCCAGTACTTC
CASSLLRGKQETQYF
>TRBD1|TRBJ1-3|NA|TRBV30
TGTGCCTGGAGTTTTAGGACAGGGTTCCAACCTGGAAACACCATATATTTT
CAWSFRTGFQPGNTIYF
>NA|TRBJ2-3|NA|TRBV6-6
TGTGCCAGCAAGGGAGAAGATACGCAGTATTTT
CASKGEDTQYF
>NA|TRBJ2-2|NA|TRBV19
TGTGCCAGCACCGCACTAGCGAACACCGGGGAGCTGTTTTTT
CASTALANTGELFF
>NA|TRBJ2-6|NA|TRBV5-1
TGCGCCAGCAGCTTGGAGAGAAGGGCCAACGTCCTGACTTTC
CASSLERRANVLTF
>NA|TRBJ2-3|few|TRBV10-3
TGTGCCATCAGTGCGTCCGGGGGCACAGATACGCAGTATTTT
CAISASGGTDTQYF
>TRBD1|TRBJ2-2|once|TRBV4-1
TGCGCCAGCAGCCAAGATGGGGGGCAGGGGGCTTTGAGGGTGGGGGAGCTGTTTTTT
CASSQDGGQGALRVGELFF
>TRBD2|TRBJ2-3|few|TRBV6-4
TGTGCCAGCAGTGACCAAGCGGCTAGCGGGGTGGGTACAGATACGCAGTATTTT
CASSDQAASGVGTDTQYF
>TRBD1|TRBJ1-2|NA|TRBV9
TGTGCCAGCAGCGGGGGGGACAGCTTCTATGGCTACACCTTC
CASSGGDSFYGYTF
>NA|TRBJ2-7|NA|TRBV4-1
TGCGCCAGCAGCCAGGCGGGGGCCATTTACGAGCAGTACTTC
CASSQAGAIYEQYF
>TRBD2|TRBJ2-3|NA|TRBV28
TGTGCCAGCAGTTTTGGACTAGCCTCAGATACGCAGTATTTT
CASSFGLASDTQYF
>NA|TRBJ1-1|NA|TRBV7-3
TGTGCCAGCAGCCGAGGAGGGAACACTGAAGCTTTCTTT
CASSRGGNTEAFF
>TRBD1|TRBJ2-2|once|TRBV15
TGTGCCACCAGCACAGACAGGGTGCACACCGGGGAGCTGTTTTTT
CATSTDRVHTGELFF
>TRBD2|TRBJ2-5|once|TRBV5-1
TGCGCCAGCAGCTTAGCGGGGGGCCCAGAGACCCAGTACTTC
CASSLAGGPETQYF
>TRBD1|TRBJ2-5|NA|TRBV6-5
TGTGCCAGCAGTTACCGACAGGGGCGGGAGACCCAGTACTTC
CASSYRQGRETQYF
>TRBD2|TRBJ2-5|NA|TRBV10-3
TGTGCCACTGATAGCGGGGGGGAGACCCAGTACTTC
CATDSGGETQYF
>NA|TRBJ2-1|once|TRBV10-3
TGTGCCATCGGAGGGGGCATAGACACCGAGCAGTTCTTC
CAIGGGIDTEQFF
>NA|TRBJ2-7|NA|TRBV7-8
TGTGCCAGCAGCTTAGGCGGGACCAGGGTAAACGAGCAGTACTTC
CASSLGGTRVNEQYF
>NA|TRBJ2-7|few|TRBV5-4
TGTGCCAGCAGCCCCCAGGGGCTGGACGAGCAGTACTTC
CASSPQGLDEQYF
>NA|TRBJ2-2|NA|TRBV10-3
TGTGCCACCTCTACGGTCCAGGGTGCCACCGGGGAGCTGTTTTTT
CATSTVQGATGELFF
>TRBD1|TRBJ1-1|NA|TRBV6-5
TGTGCCAGCAGCCCTCGGGACAGGGGGAACACTGAAGCTTTCTTT
CASSPRDRGNTEAFF
>NA|TRBJ2-5|NA|TRBV15
TGTGCCACCAGCAGAGATCGTCAGGAGGCGGAGACCCAGTACTTC
CATSRDRQEAETQYF
>NA|TRBJ1-2|NA|TRBV15
TGTGCCACCAGCAGAGAGGGGCTGGGTGGCTACACCTTC
CATSREGLGGYTF
>NA|TRBJ1-1|NA|TRBV29-1
TGCAGCGTCCCAAGTGCGCGAGAAGCTTTCTTT
CSVPSAREAFF
>NA|TRBJ2-2|NA|TRBV5-1
TGCGCCAGCAGCGGAGGGTTGAACACCGGGGAGCTGTTTTTT
CASSGGLNTGELFF
>NA|TRBJ2-3|NA|TRBV28
TGTGCCAGCAGAGTACGCGGTCCAGATACGCAGTATTTT
CASRVRGPDTQYF
>TRBD1|TRBJ2-4|few|TRBV25-1
TGTGCCAGCAGTGTAGGGACAGGGATCATTCAGTACTTC
CASSVGTGIIQYF
>TRBD2|TRBJ2-7|once|TRBV4-1
TGCGCCAGCAGCCAAGAAGGCGGGACTAGCATTCCAAGCTCCTACGAGCAGTACTTC
CASSQEGGTSIPSSYEQYF
>TRBD1|TRBJ2-7|NA|TRBV5-4
TGTGCCAGCAGACAGACAGGGTCTTACGAGCAGTACTTC
CASRQTGSYEQYF